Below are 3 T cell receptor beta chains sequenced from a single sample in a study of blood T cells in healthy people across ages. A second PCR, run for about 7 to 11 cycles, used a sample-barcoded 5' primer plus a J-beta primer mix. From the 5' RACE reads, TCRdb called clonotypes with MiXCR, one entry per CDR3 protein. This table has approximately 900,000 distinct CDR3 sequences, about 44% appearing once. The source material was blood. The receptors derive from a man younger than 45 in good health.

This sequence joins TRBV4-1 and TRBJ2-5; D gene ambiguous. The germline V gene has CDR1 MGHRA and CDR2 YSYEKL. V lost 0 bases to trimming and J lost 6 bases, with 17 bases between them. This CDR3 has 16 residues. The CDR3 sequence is CASSQDSRSRWKTQYF. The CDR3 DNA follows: TGCGCCAGCAGCCAAGATAGCAGGTCCCGGTGGAAGACCCAGTACTTC.

The CDR3 sequence is CSVFAGAQGSTEAFF. For the CDR3, the DNA is TGCAGCGTCTTTGCAGGGGCGCAGGGGAGCACTGAAGCTTTCTTT. The genes are TRBV29-1 and TRBJ1-1; perhaps TRBD1 as D (6 bases). The CDR3 loop spans 15 amino acids. Germline CDR1 and CDR2: SQVTM and ANQGSEA. Trimming cost V 6 bases and J 4 bases, with 21 bases left between them.

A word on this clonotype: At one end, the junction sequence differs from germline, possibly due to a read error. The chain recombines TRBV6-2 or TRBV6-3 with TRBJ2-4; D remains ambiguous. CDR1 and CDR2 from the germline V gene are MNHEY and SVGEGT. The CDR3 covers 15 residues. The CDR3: CTSSKPVQSKNIQYF. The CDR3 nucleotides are TGTACCAGCAGTAAACCAGTCCAAAGCAAAAACATTCAGTACTTC.